The 18 T cell receptor beta chains below were found in one sample sequenced in a study of blood T cell repertoires in COVID-19. Sequencing used immunoSEQ multiplex PCR; TCRdb keeps in-frame clones, though not all of them. The sample consists of around 86,000 clones, 70% to 85% of them appearing once. Sequenced material: peripheral blood. These receptors originate from a human donor in a cohort sampled during active COVID-19.

V usage is TRBV7-9 and J usage is TRBJ2-2; 8 bases align to TRBD1. Germline V gives CDR1 SEHNR, CDR2 FQNEAQ (reference sequence). The CDR3 covers 18 residues. V dropped 4 bases and J dropped 3; count of bases not matched to a gene: 13. This chain's CDR3 is CASSSNPGRGQDTGELFF. CDR3 in DNA: TGTGCCAGCAGCTCTAACCCAGGCAGGGGGCAGGACACCGGGGAGCTGTTTTTT. Variable domain in full (rest from reference TRBV7-9 and TRBJ2-2): DTGVSQNPRHKITKRGQNVTFRCDPISEHNRLYWYRQTLGQGPEFLTYFQNEAQLEKSRLLSDRFSAERPKGSFSTLEIQRTEQGDSAMYLCASSSNPGRGQDTGELFFGEGSRLTVL.

Comment on this clone: Different DNA sequences within this sample yield the same CDR3. The genes are TRBV7-9 and TRBJ1-2; weak D call: TRBD1 (6 bases). CDR1 and CDR2 (germline): SEHNR, FQNEAQ (reference sequence). The CDR3 runs to 14 residues. Trimming took 1 base from V and 1 from J, leaving 7 bases between them. CDR3 protein: CASSLGTVNYGYTF. The DNA of the CDR3 is TGTGCCAGCAGCTTAGGGACAGTTAACTATGGCTACACCTTC.

This chain uses TRBV24-1 with TRBJ2-2, with 12 bases fitting TRBD2. The CDR3 is made up of 18 amino acids. After removal of 3 bases from V and 5 bases from J, the junction contained 9 bases not matched to a gene. The V gene's germline CDR1 is KGHDR and CDR2 SFDVKD. CDR3 region: CATSDGLAGGPGTGELFF. The CDR3 DNA follows: TGTGCCACCAGTGATGGCCTAGCGGGGGGGCCGGGGACCGGGGAGCTGTTTTTT.

The genes are TRBV4-2 and TRBJ2-5, with D possibly TRBD2 on 6 matching bases. CDR3 size: 14 residues. V dropped 4 bases and J dropped 5 bases, with 14 bases sitting between them. Germline lookup yields CDR1 LGHNA and CDR2 YNFKEQ. The CDR3 region has the DNA TGTGCCAGCAGCCGGGGGGAGGATAGGGAGACCCAGTACTTC. This gives the protein CASSRGEDRETQYF.

This chain joins TRBV7-9 and TRBJ1-3; D is possibly TRBD1 (6 bases). V dropped 3 bases and J dropped 4 bases, with 10 bases sitting between them. The CDR3 has 14 amino acids. Looked up from germline, CDR1 is SEHNR and CDR2 is FQNEAQ (reference sequence). CDR3 nucleotide sequence: TGTGCCAGCAGCTTGGGGGGGCCCGGAAACACCATATATTTT. Protein product: CASSLGGPGNTIYF.

This chain joins TRBV14 and TRBJ1-6, with TRBD1 matching over 7 bases. Trimming at V came to 1 base and at J to 7 bases, leaving 7 bases not matched to a gene. This CDR3 has 16 residues. The germline gives CDR1 SGHDN, CDR2 FVKESK. The CDR3: CASSQVHGTANSPLHF. CDR3 DNA: TGTGCCAGCAGCCAAGTACACGGGACAGCAAATTCACCCCTCCACTTT.

Points on this clone: A read error may produce the germline difference seen at one junction end. This CDR3 reads CASSWTHAGETQYF. In DNA form, the CDR3 reads TGTGCTAGCAGCTGGACCCACGCGGGGGAGACCCAGTACTTC. The gene calls are TRBV7-7 and TRBJ2-5; possible D gene TRBD2, 6 bases. The CDR3 totals 14 residues. Per germline, CDR1 SSHAT and CDR2 FNYEAQ (reference sequence).

V is TRBV5-1 and J is TRBJ1-5, with D possibly TRBD1 on 5 matching bases. The V and J ends lost 0 bases and 1 base respectively, with 8 bases between them. CDR3 length equals 15 residues. The germline V gene encodes CDR1 SGHRS and CDR2 YFSETQ. CDR3 sequence reads: CASSLDGGSNQPQHF. The CDR3 bases are TGCGCCAGCAGCTTGGACGGGGGGAGCAATCAGCCCCAGCATTTT.

The rearrangement links TRBV29-1 to TRBJ1-1; perhaps TRBD1 as D (5 bases). This CDR3 region has 10 residues. Germline V gene sequence: CDR1 SQVTM, CDR2 ANQGSEA. Trimming left V 4 bases short and J 10 bases short, with 10 bases between. CDR3 sequence (DNA): TGCAGCGTTGGGTGGGGGGTAGCTTTCTTT. Its protein product is CSVGWGVAFF.

The rearrangement uses TRBV4-2 and TRBJ1-6; 8 positions match TRBD1. Per germline, CDR1 LGHNA and CDR2 YNFKEQ. CDR3 length equals 16 residues. The V and J ends lost 1 base and 6 bases, in that order; junction bases with no gene match: 5. The CDR3 DNA follows: TGTGCCAGCAGCCAAGGACCGACAGGGGCTAATTCACCCCTCCACTTT. This gives the protein CASSQGPTGANSPLHF.

The chain has TRBV12-3 or TRBV12-4 and TRBJ2-7; tentatively, D is TRBD2 (5 bases). The CDR3 length is 12 residues. Trimming removed 6 bases from V and 4 bases from J, with 10 bases in between. The CDR3 DNA reads TGTGCCAGCAGACCAGGAGGATACGAGCAGTACTTC. It specifies CASRPGGYEQYF.

The genes are TRBV4-3 and TRBJ2-5; D is undetermined. The CDR3 is 14 residues long. CDR1 LGHNA and CDR2 YSLEER come from the germline V gene. V lost 4 bases and J lost 5, with 14 bases in between. The CDR3 here is CASSPNSARETQYF. CDR3 DNA sequence: TGCGCCAGCAGCCCGAACTCGGCGAGGGAGACCCAGTACTTC.

The chain joins TRBV10-3 to TRBJ1-2; D might be TRBD1 (6 bases). CDR1 and CDR2 from the germline V gene are ENHRY and SYGVKD. CDR3 length: 14 amino acids. V lost 0 bases and J lost 8, with 13 bases in between. The chain's CDR3 is CAISESNRVEGYTF. In nucleotides, the CDR3 is TGTGCCATCAGTGAGTCGAACAGGGTGGAGGGCTACACCTTC.

V and J are TRBV6-5 and TRBJ2-3; D unclear. This CDR3 is 14 amino acids long. Trimming cost V 0 bases and J 5 bases, with 9 bases left between them. CDR1 and CDR2 from the germline V gene are MNHEY and SVGAGI. CDR3 DNA sequence: TGTGCCAGCAGTTACTCGACTTGGGTAGATACGCAGTATTTT. It codes for CASSYSTWVDTQYF.

This rearrangement joins TRBV29-1 to TRBJ2-7; TRBD1 agrees at 7 bases. J gave up 2 bases and V 7 bases, and 11 bases lay outside the gene matches. This CDR3 is 14 amino acids long. Germline CDR1 is SQVTM and CDR2 is ANQGSEA. This CDR3 reads CSDAPRTGTYEQYF. For the CDR3, the DNA is TGCAGCGACGCCCCCCGGACAGGTACCTACGAGCAGTACTTC.

The chain couples TRBV7-7 to TRBJ2-5; the match to TRBD1 covers 7 bases. This CDR3 comprises 15 residues. Per the germline V gene, CDR1 is SSHAT and CDR2 is FNYEAQ (reference sequence). V trimming: 4 bases; J trimming: 4 bases; junction bases outside the gene matches: 9. DNA of the CDR3: TGTGCCAGCAGCTCGGACAGGATCGAGGGAGAGACCCAGTACTTC. Translation: CASSSDRIEGETQYF.

J is TRBJ1-2 and V is TRBV30; TRBD1 might be the D (5 bases). CDR1 GTSNPN and CDR2 SVGIG come from the germline V gene (reference sequence). V was clipped by 4 bases and J by 4 bases, with 16 bases between them. CDR3 size: 14 residues. CDR3 in amino acids: CAWTPGHSGYGYTF. Written as DNA, the CDR3 is TGTGCCTGGACCCCTGGACACTCGGGCTATGGCTACACCTTC. Together with reference TRBV30 and TRBJ1-2, the CDR3 gives the full variable domain: SQTIHQWPATLVQPVGSPLSLECTVEGTSNPNLYWYRQAAGRGLQLLFYSVGIGQISSEVPQNLSASRPQDRQFILSSKKLLLSDSGFYLCAWTPGHSGYGYTFGSGTRLTVV.

V is TRBV4-3 and J is TRBJ2-7; TRBD1 matches 8 bases. V was pared by 3 bases and J by 3 bases, with 7 bases of the junction left unmatched. The germline gives CDR1 LGHNA, CDR2 YSLEER. CDR3 length equals 15 residues. The CDR3 region has the DNA TGCGCCAGCAGCCAGTTACAGGGGGGCGGCTACGAGCAGTACTTC. It specifies CASSQLQGGGYEQYF.